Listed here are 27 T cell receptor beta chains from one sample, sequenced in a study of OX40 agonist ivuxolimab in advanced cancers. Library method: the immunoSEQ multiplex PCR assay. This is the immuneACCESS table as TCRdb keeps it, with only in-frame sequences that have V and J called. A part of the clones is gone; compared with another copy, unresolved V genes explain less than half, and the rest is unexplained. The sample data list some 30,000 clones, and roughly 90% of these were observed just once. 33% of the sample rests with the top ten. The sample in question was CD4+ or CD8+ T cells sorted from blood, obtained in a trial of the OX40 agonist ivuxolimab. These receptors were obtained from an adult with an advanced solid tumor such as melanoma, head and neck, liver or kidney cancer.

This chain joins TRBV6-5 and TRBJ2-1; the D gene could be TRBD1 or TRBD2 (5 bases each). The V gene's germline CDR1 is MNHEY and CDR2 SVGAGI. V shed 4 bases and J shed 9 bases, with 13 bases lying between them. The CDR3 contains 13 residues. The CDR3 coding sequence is TGTGCCAGCAGTTTTTTGGACGGGGCTGAGCAGTTCTTC. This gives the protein CASSFLDGAEQFF.

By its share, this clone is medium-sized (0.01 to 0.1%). The CDR3 bases are TGTGCCAGCAGCTTCCAAGAAGCTAACTATGGCTACACCTTC. It yields the protein CASSFQEANYGYTF. This chain uses TRBV11-2 with TRBJ1-2; D not resolved. CDR1 SGHAT and CDR2 FQNNGV come from the germline V gene. The V gene lost 3 bases and the J gene lost 0 bases, with 8 bases spanning the gap. The length of the CDR3 is 14 residues. Complete variable domain (other parts from reference TRBV11-2 and TRBJ1-2): EAGVAQSPRYKIIEKRQSVAFWCNPISGHATLYWYQQILGQGPKLLIQFQNNGVVDDSQLPKDRFSAERLKGVDSTLKIQPAKLEDSAVYLCASSFQEANYGYTFGSGTRLTVV.

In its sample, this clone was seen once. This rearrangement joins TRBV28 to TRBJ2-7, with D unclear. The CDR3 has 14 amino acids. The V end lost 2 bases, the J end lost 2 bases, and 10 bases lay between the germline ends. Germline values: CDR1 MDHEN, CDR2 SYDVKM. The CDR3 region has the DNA TGTGCCAGCAGTTTAGTCATGGAAGCCTACGAGCAGTACTTC. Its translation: CASSLVMEAYEQYF.

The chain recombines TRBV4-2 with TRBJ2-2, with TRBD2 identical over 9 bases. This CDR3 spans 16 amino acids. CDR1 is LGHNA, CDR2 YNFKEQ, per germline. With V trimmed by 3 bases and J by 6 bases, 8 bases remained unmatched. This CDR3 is CASSHDTREGSGELFF. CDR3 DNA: TGTGCCAGCAGCCACGATACGCGGGAGGGCTCCGGGGAGCTGTTTTTT.

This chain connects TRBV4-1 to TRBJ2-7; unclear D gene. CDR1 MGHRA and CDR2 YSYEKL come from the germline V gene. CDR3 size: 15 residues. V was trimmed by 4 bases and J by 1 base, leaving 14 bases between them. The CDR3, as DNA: TGCGCCAGCAGCCCCGCCGACCTAGGATCCTACGAGCAGTACTTC. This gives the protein CASSPADLGSYEQYF.

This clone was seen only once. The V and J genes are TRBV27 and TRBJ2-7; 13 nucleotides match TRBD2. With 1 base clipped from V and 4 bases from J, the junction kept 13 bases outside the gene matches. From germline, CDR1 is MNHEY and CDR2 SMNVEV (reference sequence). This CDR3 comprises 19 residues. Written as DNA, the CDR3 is TGTGCCAGCAGTTTATTGACTAGCGGGAGGCCCCCTGGAAATTACGAGCAGTACTTC. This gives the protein CASSLLTSGRPPGNYEQYF.

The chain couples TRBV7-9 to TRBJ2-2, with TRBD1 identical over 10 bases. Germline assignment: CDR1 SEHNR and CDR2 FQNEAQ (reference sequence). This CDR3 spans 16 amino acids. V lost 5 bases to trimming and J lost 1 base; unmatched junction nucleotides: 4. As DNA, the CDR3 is TGTGCCAGCAGCCCTAGGGACAGGGGGAACACCGGGGAGCTGTTTTTT. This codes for CASSPRDRGNTGELFF.

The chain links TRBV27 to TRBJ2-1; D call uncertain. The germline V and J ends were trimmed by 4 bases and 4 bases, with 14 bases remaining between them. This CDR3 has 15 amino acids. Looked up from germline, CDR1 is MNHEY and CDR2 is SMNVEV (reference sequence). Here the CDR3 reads CASSYEGQGYNEQFF. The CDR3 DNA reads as TGTGCCAGCAGTTATGAAGGTCAAGGTTACAATGAGCAGTTCTTC.

CDR3 protein: CASSVAREGGSGYNEQFF. The DNA for the CDR3 is TGTGCCAGCAGCGTAGCAAGGGAAGGGGGATCAGGCTACAATGAGCAGTTCTTC. The rearrangement joins TRBV9 to TRBJ2-1, with D tentatively TRBD1 (6 bases). The germline CDR1 and CDR2 sequences are SGDLS and YYNGEE. The ends were cut back, 0 bases at V and 3 bases at J, with 19 bases in the middle. This CDR3 comprises 18 residues.

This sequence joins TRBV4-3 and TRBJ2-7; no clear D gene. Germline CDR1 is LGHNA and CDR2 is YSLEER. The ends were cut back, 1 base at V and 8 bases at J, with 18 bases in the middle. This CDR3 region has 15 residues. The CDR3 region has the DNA TGCGCCAGCAGCCAAGGGGTCGACGACCCCTGGAAGCAGTACTTC. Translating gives CASSQGVDDPWKQYF.

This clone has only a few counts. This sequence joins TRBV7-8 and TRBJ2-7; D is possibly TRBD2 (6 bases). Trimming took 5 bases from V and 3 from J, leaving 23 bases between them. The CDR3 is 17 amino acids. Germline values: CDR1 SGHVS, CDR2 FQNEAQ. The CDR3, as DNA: TGTGCCAGCAGCCCTCAAACGGGACTTACCCTGAACTACGAGCAGTACTTC. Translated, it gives CASSPQTGLTLNYEQYF.

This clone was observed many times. The CDR3 bases are TGTGCCAGCAGCGTACTTGGGACAGGGGGCTGGACTGAAGCTTTCTTT. It specifies CASSVLGTGGWTEAFF. The chain is built from TRBV9 and TRBJ1-1; 12 nucleotides match TRBD1. V trimming: 1 base; J trimming: 5 bases; junction bases outside the gene matches: 6. The germline CDR1 and CDR2 sequences are SGDLS and YYNGEE. CDR3 length equals 16 residues.

CDR3 DNA: TGTGCCAGCAGTCCCCCCTGGGGAGAGACCCAGTACTTC. Residues: CASSPPWGETQYF. This chain links TRBV27 with TRBJ2-5; D is unresolved. Germline CDR1 and CDR2: MNHEY and SMNVEV (reference sequence). With 5 bases removed from V and 4 bases from J, the gap between germline ends came to 11 bases. The CDR3 spans 13 residues.

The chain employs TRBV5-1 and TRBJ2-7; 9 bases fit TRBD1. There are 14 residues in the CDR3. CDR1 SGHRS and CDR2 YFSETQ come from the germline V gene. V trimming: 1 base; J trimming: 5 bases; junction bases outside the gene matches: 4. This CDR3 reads CASSLWDRVDEQYF. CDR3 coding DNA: TGCGCCAGCAGCTTGTGGGACAGGGTCGACGAGCAGTACTTC.

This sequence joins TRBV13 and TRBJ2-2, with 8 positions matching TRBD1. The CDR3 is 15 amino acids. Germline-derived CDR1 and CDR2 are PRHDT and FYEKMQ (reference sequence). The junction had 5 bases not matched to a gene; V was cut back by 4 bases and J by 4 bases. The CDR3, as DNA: TGTGCCAGCAGCTACGCCGACAGGGGCACCGGGGAGCTGTTTTTT. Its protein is CASSYADRGTGELFF. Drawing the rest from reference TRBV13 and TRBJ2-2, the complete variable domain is AAGVIQSPRHLIKEKRETATLKCYPIPRHDTVYWYQQGPGQDPQFLISFYEKMQSDKGSIPDRFSAQQFSDYHSELNMSSLELGDSALYFCASSYADRGTGELFFGEGSRLTVL.

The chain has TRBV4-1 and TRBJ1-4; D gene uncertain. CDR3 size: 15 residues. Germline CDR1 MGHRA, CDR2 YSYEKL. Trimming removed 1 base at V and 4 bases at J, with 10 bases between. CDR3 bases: TGCGCCAGCAGCCAAGGGGGATCGGGTAATGAAAAACTGTTTTTT. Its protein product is CASSQGGSGNEKLFF.

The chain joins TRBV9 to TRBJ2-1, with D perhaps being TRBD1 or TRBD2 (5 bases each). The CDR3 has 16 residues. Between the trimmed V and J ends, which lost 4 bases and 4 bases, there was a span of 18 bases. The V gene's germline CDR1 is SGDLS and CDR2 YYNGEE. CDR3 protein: CASSPSEGRGYNEQFF. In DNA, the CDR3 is TGTGCCAGCAGCCCTTCAGAGGGGCGAGGGTACAATGAGCAGTTCTTC. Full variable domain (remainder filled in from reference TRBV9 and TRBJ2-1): DSGVTQTPKHLITATGQRVTLRCSPRSGDLSVYWYQQSLDQGLQFLIQYYNGEERAKGNILERFSAQQFPDLHSELNLSSLELGDSALYFCASSPSEGRGYNEQFFGPGTRLTVL.

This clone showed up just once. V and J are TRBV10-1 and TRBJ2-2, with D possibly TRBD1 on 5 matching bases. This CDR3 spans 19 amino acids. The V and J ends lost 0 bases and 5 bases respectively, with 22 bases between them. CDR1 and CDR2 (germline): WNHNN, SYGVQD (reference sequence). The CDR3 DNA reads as TGCGCCAGCAGTGAGTCAACGTTACACCTCGTCCAGGGAACCGGGGAGCTGTTTTTT. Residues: CASSESTLHLVQGTGELFF.

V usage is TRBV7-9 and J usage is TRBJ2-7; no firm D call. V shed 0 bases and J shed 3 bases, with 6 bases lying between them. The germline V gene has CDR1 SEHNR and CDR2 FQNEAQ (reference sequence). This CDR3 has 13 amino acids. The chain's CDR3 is CASSLAQHYEQYF. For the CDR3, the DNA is TGTGCCAGCAGCTTAGCCCAACACTACGAGCAGTACTTC.

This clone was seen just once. CDR3 amino acids: CASSQPRTSGINEQFF. As DNA, the CDR3 is TGTGCCAGCAGCCAACCACGGACTAGCGGGATCAATGAGCAGTTCTTC. The V call is TRBV13, the J call TRBJ2-1; 12 positions agree with TRBD2. V was clipped by 5 bases and J by 6 bases; unmatched bases: 8. CDR1 is PRHDT and CDR2 is FYEKMQ in the germline V gene (reference sequence). The CDR3 spans 16 residues.

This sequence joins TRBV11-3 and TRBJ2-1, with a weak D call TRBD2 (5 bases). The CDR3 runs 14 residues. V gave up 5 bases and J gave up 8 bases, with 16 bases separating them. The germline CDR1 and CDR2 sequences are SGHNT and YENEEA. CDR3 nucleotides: TGTGCCAGCAGCCCTGGACTCGAAGGCGATGAGCAGTTCTTC. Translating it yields CASSPGLEGDEQFF. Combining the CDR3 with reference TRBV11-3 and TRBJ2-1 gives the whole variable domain EAGVVQSPRYKIIEKKQPVAFWCNPISGHNTLYWYLQNLGQGPELLIRYENEEAVDDSQLPKDRFSAERLKGVDSTLKIQPAELGDSAVYLCASSPGLEGDEQFFGPGTRLTVL.

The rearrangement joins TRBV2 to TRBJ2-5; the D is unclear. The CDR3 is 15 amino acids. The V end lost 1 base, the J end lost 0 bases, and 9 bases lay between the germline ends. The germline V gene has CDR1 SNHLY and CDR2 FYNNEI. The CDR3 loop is CASSEEASYQETQYF. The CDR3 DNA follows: TGTGCCAGCAGTGAAGAGGCCAGCTACCAAGAGACCCAGTACTTC.

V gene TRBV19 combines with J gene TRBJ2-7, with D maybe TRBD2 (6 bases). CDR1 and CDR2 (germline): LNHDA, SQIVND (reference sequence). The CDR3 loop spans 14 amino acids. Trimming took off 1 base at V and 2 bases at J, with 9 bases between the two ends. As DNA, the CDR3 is TGTGCCAGTAGTATAGCGAGCGGGCCCTACGAGCAGTACTTC. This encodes CASSIASGPYEQYF. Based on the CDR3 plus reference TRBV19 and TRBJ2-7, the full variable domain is DGGITQSPKYLFRKEGQNVTLSCEQNLNHDAMYWYRQDPGQGLRLIYYSQIVNDFQKGDIAEGYSVSREKKESFPLTVTSAQKNPTAFYLCASSIASGPYEQYFGPGTRLTVT.

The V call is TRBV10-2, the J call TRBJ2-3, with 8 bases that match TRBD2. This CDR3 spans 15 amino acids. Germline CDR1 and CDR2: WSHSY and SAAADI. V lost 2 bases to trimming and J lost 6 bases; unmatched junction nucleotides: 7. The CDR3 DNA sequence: TGCGCCAGCAGTGAGGTCGGGAGGGCCACGGATACGCAGTATTTT. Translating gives CASSEVGRATDTQYF.

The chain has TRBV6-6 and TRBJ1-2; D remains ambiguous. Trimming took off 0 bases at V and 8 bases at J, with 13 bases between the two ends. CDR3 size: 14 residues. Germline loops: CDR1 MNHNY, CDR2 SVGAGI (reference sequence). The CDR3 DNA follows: TGTGCCAGCAGTTACTCGAATCCTAGGGCAGGCTACACCTTC. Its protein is CASSYSNPRAGYTF.

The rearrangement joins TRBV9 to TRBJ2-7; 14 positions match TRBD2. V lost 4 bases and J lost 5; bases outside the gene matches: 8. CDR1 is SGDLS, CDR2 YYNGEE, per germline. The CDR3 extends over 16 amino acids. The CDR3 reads CASSLGLAGAYHEQYF. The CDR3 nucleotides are TGTGCCAGCAGCCTGGGACTAGCGGGAGCTTACCACGAGCAGTACTTC. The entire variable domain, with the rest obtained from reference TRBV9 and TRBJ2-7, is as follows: DSGVTQTPKHLITATGQRVTLRCSPRSGDLSVYWYQQSLDQGLQFLIQYYNGEERAKGNILERFSAQQFPDLHSELNLSSLELGDSALYFCASSLGLAGAYHEQYFGPGTRLTVT.

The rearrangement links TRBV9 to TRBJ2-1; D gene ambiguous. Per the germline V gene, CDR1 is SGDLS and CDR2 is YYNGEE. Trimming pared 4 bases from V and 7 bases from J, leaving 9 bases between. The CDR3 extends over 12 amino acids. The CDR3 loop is CASSSYRNEQFF. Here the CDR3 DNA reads TGTGCCAGCAGCTCCTATAGAAATGAGCAGTTCTTC. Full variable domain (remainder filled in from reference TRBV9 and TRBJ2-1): DSGVTQTPKHLITATGQRVTLRCSPRSGDLSVYWYQQSLDQGLQFLIQYYNGEERAKGNILERFSAQQFPDLHSELNLSSLELGDSALYFCASSSYRNEQFFGPGTRLTVL.